Following are 27 T cell receptor beta chains from one sample sequenced in a study of vaccination and CD4 T cells after COVID-19. No cognate antigen is known for these TCRs. Sequencing of the DNA from cultured CD4+ T cells was carried out with the Oncomine TCR Beta short-read assay. TCRdb recomputed calls from the PCR reads with MiXCR, one row per CDR3 protein. The sample lists approximately 10,000 distinct CDR3 sequences, about 60% occurring once. Regarding treatment: roughly ten-day PBMC culture with coronavirus spike peptide pools or control peptides (ViraFEST assay). Material: CD4+ T cells from blood, cultured in vitro. These receptors came from a human donor who had recovered from COVID-19.

The chain carries TRBV4-2 and TRBJ2-2, with 9 positions matching TRBD1. J was trimmed by 3 bases and V by 8 bases; bases with no gene match: 7. This CDR3 spans 15 amino acids. Germline V lookup: CDR1 LGHNA, CDR2 YNFKEQ. The CDR3 DNA follows: TGTGCCAGCGCGGTCGGGGACAGGGACACCGGGGAGCTGTTTTTT. Encoded protein: CASAVGDRDTGELFF.

The chain joins TRBV5-1 to TRBJ2-2; D uncertain. V lost 4 bases, J lost 0 bases, and 13 bases lay in between. The CDR3 spans 16 residues. Germline V CDR1 and CDR2: SGHRS, YFSETQ. The CDR3 nucleotides are TGCGCCAGCAGCGATGTTTGGACGGCGAACACCGGGGAGCTGTTTTTT. Translated: CASSDVWTANTGELFF. The complete variable domain, with remaining parts taken from reference TRBV5-1 and TRBJ2-2, reads KAGVTQTPRYLIKTRGQQVTLSCSPISGHRSVSWYQQTPGQGLQFLFEYFSETQRNKGNFPGRFSGRQFSNSRSEMNVSTLELGDSALYLCASSDVWTANTGELFFGEGSRLTVL.

The chain combines TRBV20-1 with TRBJ2-5, with 7 bases fitting TRBD2. CDR1 is DFQATT and CDR2 is SNEGSKA in the germline V gene (reference sequence). The J segment lost 3 bases and the V segment lost 5 bases, leaving 12 bases of the junction unmatched. The CDR3 contains 15 residues. CDR3 in amino acids: CSAPVVPSGEETQYF. Written as DNA, the CDR3 is TGCAGTGCTCCAGTAGTCCCGAGCGGGGAAGAGACCCAGTACTTC.

This clonotype appeared once. The CDR3 region has the DNA TGTGCCAGCAGCTTAGACGGCACAACCTGGGAGACCCAGTACTTC. Its translation is CASSLDGTTWETQYF. The chain combines TRBV11-3 with TRBJ2-5; D is unclear. The CDR3 contains 15 residues. Trimming stripped 0 bases from V and 5 bases from J, with 13 bases between. The germline V gene has CDR1 SGHNT and CDR2 YENEEA.

V and J are TRBV7-8 and TRBJ1-3; D may be TRBD1 (5 bases). V was cut by 1 base and J by 3 bases, with 10 bases left in between. Germline V CDR1 and CDR2: SGHVS, FQNEAQ. The CDR3 has 15 residues. The CDR3 loop reads CASSLGGGSGNTIYF. The CDR3, as DNA: TGTGCCAGCAGCTTAGGGGGGGGTAGTGGAAACACCATATATTTT. The full variable domain, completed using reference TRBV7-8 and TRBJ1-3, is GAGVSQSPRYKVAKRGQDVALRCDPISGHVSLFWYQQALGQGPEFLTYFQNEAQLDKSGLPSDRFFAERPEGSVSTLKIQRTQQEDSAVYLCASSLGGGSGNTIYFGEGSWLTVV.

The chain uses TRBV20-1 and TRBJ1-4; 9 nucleotides match TRBD1. Germline trimming cut 3 bases from V and 5 bases from J; bases unmatched to any gene: 10. CDR1 and CDR2 from the germline V gene are DFQATT and SNEGSKA (reference sequence). The length of the CDR3 is 16 residues. The CDR3 DNA follows: TGCAGTGCTAGGTCAAATACAGGGGGCCGGAATGAAAAACTGTTTTTT. Translating it yields CSARSNTGGRNEKLFF.

This rearrangement joins TRBV19 to TRBJ1-5, with D tentatively TRBD1 (5 bases). Trimming cost V 5 bases and J 1 base, with 18 bases left between them. The CDR3 extends over 17 amino acids. The germline CDR1 and CDR2 sequences are LNHDA and SQIVND (reference sequence). Written as DNA, the CDR3 is TGTGCCAGTAGTGCCCCACGGGACTTTGCGAGCAATCAGCCCCAGCATTTT. The encoded protein is CASSAPRDFASNQPQHF.

J is TRBJ1-5 and V is TRBV5-1; D perhaps matches TRBD1 (5 bases). The germline V and J ends were trimmed by 0 bases and 6 bases, with 10 bases remaining between them. CDR3 length: 14 amino acids. CDR1 and CDR2 from the germline V gene are SGHRS and YFSETQ. In DNA, the CDR3 is TGCGCCAGCAGCTTGGATGAGGGGATTCAGCCCCAGCATTTT. Its translation is CASSLDEGIQPQHF.

The gene calls are TRBV10-3 and TRBJ2-4; 7 bases map to TRBD2. CDR1 and CDR2 from the germline V gene are ENHRY and SYGVKD. The CDR3 covers 14 residues. The V segment lost 3 bases and the J segment 6 bases; nucleotides outside the gene matches: 5. The CDR3 nucleotides read TGTGCCATCAGTGACCCCGGCGGGGGAAACATTCAGTACTTC. Translation gives CAISDPGGGNIQYF.

This clonotype showed up just once. The CDR3 is CASSYSGSYTEAFF. CDR3 sequence (DNA): TGTGCCAGCAGTTACTCTGGCAGTTACACTGAAGCTTTCTTT. The chain joins TRBV6-5 to TRBJ1-1; D gene unclear. Germline V gene lookup returns CDR1 MNHEY and CDR2 SVGAGI. This CDR3 region has 14 residues. V was shortened by 0 bases and J by 3 bases, with 8 bases between the two germline ends.

This clonotype was found a few times. V gene TRBV19 combines with J gene TRBJ1-2; 8 nucleotides match TRBD1. The junction had 15 bases not matched to a gene; V was cut back by 6 bases and J by 9 bases. Germline CDR1 LNHDA, CDR2 SQIVND (reference sequence). There are 15 residues in the CDR3. The CDR3 loop is CASSQTRTGSFSYTF. DNA of the CDR3: TGTGCCAGTAGCCAGACTCGGACAGGGAGTTTCAGCTACACCTTC.

This clonotype was found a few times. The rearrangement joins TRBV2 to TRBJ1-1, with TRBD1 matching 8 bases. The CDR3 runs 13 residues. Germline assignment: CDR1 SNHLY and CDR2 FYNNEI. V dropped 7 bases and J dropped 2; count of bases not matched to a gene: 3. The DNA of the CDR3 is TGTGCCAGCAATGACAGGGGAAACACTGAAGCTTTCTTT. Its protein is CASNDRGNTEAFF.

This rearrangement joins TRBV7-2 to TRBJ1-2, with D perhaps matching TRBD1 (5 bases). The V gene's germline CDR1 is SGHTA and CDR2 FQGNSA. Trimming took off 5 bases at V and 4 bases at J, with 14 bases between the two ends. The CDR3 is made up of 14 amino acids. The DNA of the CDR3 is TGTGCCAGCAGCACTGGCGACAGTTTCTATGGCTACACCTTC. Amino acids: CASSTGDSFYGYTF.

The chain joins TRBV5-1 to TRBJ1-6; D is uncertain. Germline loops: CDR1 SGHRS, CDR2 YFSETQ. V lost 4 bases to trimming and J lost 9 bases, with 20 bases between them. The CDR3 length is 16 residues. The CDR3 nucleotides read TGCGCCAGCAGCCTAAGCCGGGAAGGCTCCGGTTCACCCCTCCACTTT. Translation gives CASSLSREGSGSPLHF.

The chain joins TRBV19 to TRBJ1-1; D remains unclear. The V end was cut by 3 bases, the J end by 7 bases, with 9 bases between. The CDR3 spans 12 residues. Looked up from germline, CDR1 is LNHDA and CDR2 is SQIVND (reference sequence). This CDR3 reads CASSMGIDEAFF. The CDR3 DNA reads TGTGCCAGTAGTATGGGAATCGATGAAGCTTTCTTT.

V is TRBV2 and J is TRBJ1-2; D unclear. Germline CDR1 reads SNHLY; CDR2 reads FYNNEI. The V end was cut by 6 bases, the J end by 2 bases, with 10 bases between. CDR3 length: 13 residues. This chain's CDR3 is CASRADGNYGYTF. The CDR3, as DNA: TGTGCCAGCAGAGCCGACGGGAACTATGGCTACACCTTC. The variable domain in full, completed from reference TRBV2 and TRBJ1-2, reads EPEVTQTPSHQVTQMGQEVILRCVPISNHLYFYWYRQILGQKVEFLVSFYNNEISEKSEIFDDQFSVERPDGSNFTLKIRSTKLEDSAMYFCASRADGNYGYTFGSGTRLTVV.

This clonotype was counted between two and nine times. The rearrangement joins TRBV11-3 to TRBJ2-3; 12 positions agree with TRBD2. This CDR3 has 15 residues. The J segment lost 4 bases and the V segment lost 5 bases, leaving 4 bases of the junction unmatched. Germline-derived CDR1 and CDR2 are SGHNT and YENEEA. The CDR3 here is CASSPRTSGADTQYF. DNA of the CDR3: TGTGCCAGCAGCCCGCGGACTAGCGGGGCAGATACGCAGTATTTT.

CDR3 coding DNA: TGTGCCAGCAGCTTAGCGGCAGGGAGGTTAGATACGCAGTATTTT. Its protein product is CASSLAAGRLDTQYF. The rearrangement joins TRBV7-9 to TRBJ2-3; D is perhaps TRBD2 (6 bases). The CDR3 consists of 15 residues. V was shortened by 0 bases and J by 5 bases, with 12 bases between the two germline ends. The germline V gene encodes CDR1 SEHNR and CDR2 FQNEAQ (reference sequence).

This chain connects TRBV19 to TRBJ1-1; possible D gene TRBD1, 5 bases. V was shortened by 5 bases and J by 7 bases, with 11 bases between the two germline ends. The CDR3 has 12 residues. Germline CDR1 reads LNHDA; CDR2 reads SQIVND (reference sequence). CDR3 residues: CASSAQGFEAFF. Written as DNA, the CDR3 is TGTGCCAGTAGTGCTCAGGGTTTTGAAGCTTTCTTT.

J is TRBJ1-2 and V is TRBV6-1; D might be TRBD1 (5 bases). CDR1 is MNHNS and CDR2 is SASEGT in the germline V gene. This CDR3 region has 15 residues. Between the trimmed V and J ends, which lost 0 bases and 7 bases, there was a span of 15 bases. CDR3 nucleotide sequence: TGTGCCAGCAGTGAAGCGGCGCAGGGTAGCGCTGGCTACACCTTC. This translates into CASSEAAQGSAGYTF.

This chain links TRBV6-1 with TRBJ1-3, with TRBD1 as a possible D gene (5 bases). The CDR3 has 16 residues. Germline CDR1 reads MNHNS; CDR2 reads SASEGT. V was pared by 2 bases and J by 0 bases, with 11 bases between. The CDR3 loop is CASSELTVLSGNTIYF. The CDR3 nucleotides read TGTGCCAGCAGTGAACTGACAGTCCTCTCTGGAAACACCATATATTTT.

The chain links TRBV20-1 to TRBJ2-1; 7 nucleotides agree with TRBD1. The length of the CDR3 is 19 residues. Germline CDR1 and CDR2: DFQATT and SNEGSKA (reference sequence). V gave up 3 bases and J gave up 6 bases; unmatched junction bases: 23. The CDR3 DNA reads TGCAGTGCTAGCAAGAAAGGCCCCAAAAAGACAGGGTACTTCAATGAGCAGTTCTTC. It encodes CSASKKGPKKTGYFNEQFF.

A few counts support this clonotype. The chain has TRBV2 and TRBJ1-1; possible D gene TRBD1, 5 bases. Germline CDR1 and CDR2: SNHLY and FYNNEI. The CDR3 extends over 15 amino acids. V lost 5 bases and J 3 bases, leaving 16 bases between the germline ends. The CDR3, as DNA: TGTGCCAGCAGTCCTGGGGGGGAACGGGACACTGAAGCTTTCTTT. Amino acids: CASSPGGERDTEAFF. Variable domain in full (rest from reference TRBV2 and TRBJ1-1): EPEVTQTPSHQVTQMGQEVILRCVPISNHLYFYWYRQILGQKVEFLVSFYNNEISEKSEIFDDQFSVERPDGSNFTLKIRSTKLEDSAMYFCASSPGGERDTEAFFGQGTRLTVV.

This clonotype turned up a few times. The chain couples TRBV7-9 to TRBJ1-2, with 7 nucleotides matching TRBD1. The CDR3 spans 13 residues. Germline V gene lookup returns CDR1 SEHNR and CDR2 FQNEAQ (reference sequence). The junction had 8 bases not matched to a gene; V was cut back by 5 bases and J by 8 bases. DNA for the CDR3: TGTGCCAGCAGCCCCGACAGGGCCCGAGGCTACACCTTC. Protein product: CASSPDRARGYTF.

The J gene is TRBJ2-7, the V gene TRBV20-1; 8 bases match TRBD1. Germline CDR1 reads DFQATT; CDR2 reads SNEGSKA (reference sequence). The CDR3 consists of 12 residues. J gave up 6 bases and V 6 bases, and 7 bases lay outside the gene matches. CDR3 DNA sequence: TGCAGTGCCGACAGGGGACGAGGCGAGCAGTACTTC. It codes for CSADRGRGEQYF.

This clonotype has only one observation. The junction departs from germline at one end; a sequencing error may be responsible. The rearrangement links TRBV7-9 to TRBJ2-7, with a possible D match to TRBD2 (7 bases). The CDR3 has 15 amino acids. Germline CDR1 and CDR2: SEHNR and FQNEAQ (reference sequence). The CDR3, as DNA: TGCGCCAGCAGCTCCCGCGGGGGCTCTCCCTACGAGCAGTACTTC. It yields the protein CASSSRGGSPYEQYF. The complete variable domain, with remaining parts taken from reference TRBV7-9 and TRBJ2-7, reads DTGVSQNPRHKITKRGQNVTFRCDPISEHNRLYWYRQTLGQGPEFLTYFQNEAQLEKSRLLSDRFSAERPKGSFSTLEIQRTEQGDSAMYLCASSSRGGSPYEQYFGPGTRLTVT.

This clonotype occurred a few times. The V call is TRBV7-9, the J call TRBJ1-1, with D possibly being TRBD1 (6 bases). CDR1 is SEHNR and CDR2 is FQNEAQ in the germline V gene (reference sequence). CDR3 length: 15 residues. Trimming removed 1 base at V and 0 bases at J, with 9 bases between. CDR3 residues: CASSLGTAMNTEAFF. The CDR3, as DNA: TGTGCCAGCAGCTTAGGGACAGCCATGAACACTGAAGCTTTCTTT.